Reported below is one TCR beta chain. Profiled with immunoSEQ multiplex PCR; TCRdb holds only in-frame clones, not every one. The sample carries some 310,000 clones, about nine tenths recorded once. Trimming cost V 7 bases and J 7 bases, with 13 bases left between them. This CDR3 contains 12 residues. Germline V gene sequence: CDR1 MNHEY, CDR2 SVGAGI. The data stem from a study of blood T cell repertoires in COVID-19. Whole-study context: The cDNA or gDNA used as material had been derived from T cells, B-cell-depleted T cells, or PBMCs.

This receptor was taken from a man aged 50 to 60 with active or convalescent COVID-19. The genes are TRBV6-5 and TRBJ1-2; TRBD1 is a possible D gene (5 bases). The sequencing sample was made of peripheral blood. The CDR3 is CASTYWGGGYTF. Here the CDR3 DNA reads TGTGCCAGCACCTATTGGGGGGGTGGCTACACCTTC.